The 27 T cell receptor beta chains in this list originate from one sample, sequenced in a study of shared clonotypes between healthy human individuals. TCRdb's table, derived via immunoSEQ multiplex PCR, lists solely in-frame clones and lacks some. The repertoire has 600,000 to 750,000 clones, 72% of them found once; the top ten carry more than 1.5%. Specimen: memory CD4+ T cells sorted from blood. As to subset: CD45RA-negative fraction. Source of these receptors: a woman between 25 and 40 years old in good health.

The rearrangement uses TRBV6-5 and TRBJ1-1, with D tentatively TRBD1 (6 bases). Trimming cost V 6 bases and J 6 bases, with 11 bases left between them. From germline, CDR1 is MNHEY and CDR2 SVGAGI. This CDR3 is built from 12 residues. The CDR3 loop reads CASSNRVAEAFF. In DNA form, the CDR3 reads TGTGCCAGCAGCAACAGGGTCGCTGAAGCTTTCTTT.

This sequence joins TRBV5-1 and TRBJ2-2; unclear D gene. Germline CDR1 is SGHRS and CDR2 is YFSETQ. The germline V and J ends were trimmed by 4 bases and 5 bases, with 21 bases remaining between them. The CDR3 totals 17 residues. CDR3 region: CASSQSPVQSGTGELFF. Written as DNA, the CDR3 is TGCGCCAGCAGCCAAAGCCCGGTTCAGAGTGGTACCGGGGAGCTGTTTTTT.

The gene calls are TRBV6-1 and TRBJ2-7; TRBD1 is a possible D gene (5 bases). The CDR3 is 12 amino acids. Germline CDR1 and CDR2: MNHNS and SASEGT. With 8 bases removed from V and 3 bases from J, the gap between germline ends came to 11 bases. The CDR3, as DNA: TGTGCCAGCCGCGTCAGGGACTACGAGCAGTACTTC. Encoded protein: CASRVRDYEQYF.

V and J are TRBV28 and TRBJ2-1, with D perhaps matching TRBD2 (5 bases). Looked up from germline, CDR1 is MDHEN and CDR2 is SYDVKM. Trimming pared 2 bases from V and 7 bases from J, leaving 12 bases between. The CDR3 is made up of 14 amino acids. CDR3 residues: CASSLTGLDNEQFF. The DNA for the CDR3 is TGTGCCAGCAGTTTAACCGGACTGGATAATGAGCAGTTCTTC.

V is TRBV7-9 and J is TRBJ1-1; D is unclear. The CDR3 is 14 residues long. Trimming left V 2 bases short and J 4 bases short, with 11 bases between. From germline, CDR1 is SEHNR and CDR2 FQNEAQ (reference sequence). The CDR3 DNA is TGTGCCAGCAGCTTAATAACGGAAAGCACTGAAGCTTTCTTT. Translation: CASSLITESTEAFF.

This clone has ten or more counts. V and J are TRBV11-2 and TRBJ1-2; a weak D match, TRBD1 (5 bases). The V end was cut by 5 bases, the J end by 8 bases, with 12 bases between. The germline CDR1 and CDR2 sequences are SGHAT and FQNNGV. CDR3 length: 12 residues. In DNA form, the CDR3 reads TGTGCCAGCAGCCCTGACAGTCGCGGCTACACCTTC. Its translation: CASSPDSRGYTF.

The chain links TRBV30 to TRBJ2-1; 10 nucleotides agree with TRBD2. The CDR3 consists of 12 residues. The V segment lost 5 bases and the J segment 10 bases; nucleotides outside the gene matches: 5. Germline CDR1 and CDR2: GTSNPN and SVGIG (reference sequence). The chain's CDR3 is CAWDVAGGEQFF. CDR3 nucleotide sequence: TGTGCCTGGGACGTAGCGGGAGGCGAGCAGTTCTTC.

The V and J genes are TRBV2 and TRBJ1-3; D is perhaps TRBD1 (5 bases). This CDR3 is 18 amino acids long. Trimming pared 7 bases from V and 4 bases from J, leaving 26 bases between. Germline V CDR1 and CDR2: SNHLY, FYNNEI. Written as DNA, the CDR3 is TGTGCCAGCAAGTGGCCTCGGACCGGGGGAGTGGGCGGAAACACCATATATTTT. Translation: CASKWPRTGGVGGNTIYF. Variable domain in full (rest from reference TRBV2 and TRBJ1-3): EPEVTQTPSHQVTQMGQEVILRCVPISNHLYFYWYRQILGQKVEFLVSFYNNEISEKSEIFDDQFSVERPDGSNFTLKIRSTKLEDSAMYFCASKWPRTGGVGGNTIYFGEGSWLTVV.

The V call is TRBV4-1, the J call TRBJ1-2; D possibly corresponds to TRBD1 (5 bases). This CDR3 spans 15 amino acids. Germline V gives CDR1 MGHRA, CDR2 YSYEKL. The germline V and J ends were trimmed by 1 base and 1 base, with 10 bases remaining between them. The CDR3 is CASSQVGDNNYGYTF. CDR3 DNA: TGCGCCAGCAGCCAAGTAGGGGATAATAACTATGGCTACACCTTC.

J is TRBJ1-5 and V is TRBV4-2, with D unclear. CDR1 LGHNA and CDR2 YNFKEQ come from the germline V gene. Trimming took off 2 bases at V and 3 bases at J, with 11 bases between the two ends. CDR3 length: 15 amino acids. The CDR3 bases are TGTGCCAGCAGCCAAACCCGGCGGGCCAATCAGCCCCAGCATTTT. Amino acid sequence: CASSQTRRANQPQHF.

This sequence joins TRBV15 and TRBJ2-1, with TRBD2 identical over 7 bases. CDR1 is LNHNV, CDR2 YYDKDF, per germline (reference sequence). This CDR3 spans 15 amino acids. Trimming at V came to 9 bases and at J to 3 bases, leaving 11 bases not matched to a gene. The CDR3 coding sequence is TGTGCCACTAGAGGCCCAGCGGGACTCTACAATGAGCAGTTCTTC. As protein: CATRGPAGLYNEQFF.

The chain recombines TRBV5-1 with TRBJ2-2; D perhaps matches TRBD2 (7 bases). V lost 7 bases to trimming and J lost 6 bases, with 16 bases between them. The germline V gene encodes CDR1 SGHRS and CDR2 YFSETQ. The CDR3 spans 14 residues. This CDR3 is CASHSGGAAGELFF. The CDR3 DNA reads TGCGCCAGCCATTCTGGGGGGGCCGCCGGGGAGCTGTTTTTT.

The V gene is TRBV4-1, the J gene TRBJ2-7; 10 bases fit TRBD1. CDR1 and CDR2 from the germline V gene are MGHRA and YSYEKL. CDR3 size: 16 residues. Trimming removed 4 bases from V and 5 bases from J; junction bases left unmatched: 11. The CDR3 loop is CASSLTSDRGGDEQYF. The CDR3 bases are TGCGCCAGCAGCCTAACATCGGACAGGGGGGGAGACGAGCAGTACTTC.

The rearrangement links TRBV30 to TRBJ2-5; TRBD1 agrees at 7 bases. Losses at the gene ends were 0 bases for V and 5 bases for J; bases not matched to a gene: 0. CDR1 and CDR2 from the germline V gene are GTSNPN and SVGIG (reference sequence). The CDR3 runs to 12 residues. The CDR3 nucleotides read TGTGCCTGGAGTGTACAGGGGGAGACCCAGTACTTC. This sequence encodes CAWSVQGETQYF.

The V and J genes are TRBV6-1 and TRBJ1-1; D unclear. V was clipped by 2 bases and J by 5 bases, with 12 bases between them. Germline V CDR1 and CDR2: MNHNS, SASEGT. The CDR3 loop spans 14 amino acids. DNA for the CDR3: TGTGCCAGCAGTGAAAACTTAGGTGGGACTGAAGCTTTCTTT. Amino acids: CASSENLGGTEAFF.

CDR3 protein: CASSDSKGNSGRGYEQYF. The CDR3 coding sequence is TGTGCCAGCAGTGACTCGAAAGGTAATAGCGGGAGGGGGTACGAGCAGTACTTC. V and J are TRBV6-4 and TRBJ2-7; 11 nucleotides match TRBD2. Unmatched junction bases numbered 11, after V lost 0 bases and J lost 4 bases. This CDR3 has 18 residues. Looked up from germline, CDR1 is MRHNA and CDR2 is SNTAGT.

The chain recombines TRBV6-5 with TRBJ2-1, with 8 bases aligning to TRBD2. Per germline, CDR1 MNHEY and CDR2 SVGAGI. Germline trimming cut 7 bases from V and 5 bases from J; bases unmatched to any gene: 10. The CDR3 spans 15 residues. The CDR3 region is CASTYGRGSHNEQFF. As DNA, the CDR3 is TGTGCCAGCACCTACGGGAGGGGGTCCCACAATGAGCAGTTCTTC.

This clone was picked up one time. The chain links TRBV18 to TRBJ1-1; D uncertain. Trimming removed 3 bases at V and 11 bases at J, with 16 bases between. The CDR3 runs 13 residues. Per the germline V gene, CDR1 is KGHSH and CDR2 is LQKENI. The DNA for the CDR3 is TGTGCCAGCTCACCGGCCCGACCGGGATGGGCTTTCTTT. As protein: CASSPARPGWAFF.

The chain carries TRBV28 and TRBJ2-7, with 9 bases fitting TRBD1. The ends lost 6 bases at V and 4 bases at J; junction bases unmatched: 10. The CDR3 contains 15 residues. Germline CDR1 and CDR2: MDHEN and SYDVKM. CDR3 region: CASRPHGTGQYEQYF. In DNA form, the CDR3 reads TGTGCCAGCAGGCCCCACGGGACAGGGCAATACGAGCAGTACTTC.

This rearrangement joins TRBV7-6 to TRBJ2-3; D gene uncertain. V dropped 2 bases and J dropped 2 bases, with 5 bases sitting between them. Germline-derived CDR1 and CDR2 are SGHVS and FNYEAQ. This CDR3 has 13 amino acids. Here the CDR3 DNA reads TGTGCCAGCAGCTTATTCGCCACAGATACGCAGTATTTT. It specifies CASSLFATDTQYF.

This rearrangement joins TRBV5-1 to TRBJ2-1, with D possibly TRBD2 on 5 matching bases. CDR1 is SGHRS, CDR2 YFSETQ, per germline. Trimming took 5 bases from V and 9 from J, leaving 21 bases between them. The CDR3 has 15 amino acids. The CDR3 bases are TGCGCCAGCAGTTTGACTATTATGACGGAGAGTGAGCAGTTCTTC. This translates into CASSLTIMTESEQFF.

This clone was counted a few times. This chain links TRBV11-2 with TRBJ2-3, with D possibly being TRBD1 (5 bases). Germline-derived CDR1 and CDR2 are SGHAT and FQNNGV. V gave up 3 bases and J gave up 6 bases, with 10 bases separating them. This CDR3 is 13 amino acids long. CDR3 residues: CASSFKGVDTQYF. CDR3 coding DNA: TGTGCCAGCAGCTTTAAAGGGGTCGATACGCAGTATTTT. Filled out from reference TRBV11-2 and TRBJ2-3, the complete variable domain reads EAGVAQSPRYKIIEKRQSVAFWCNPISGHATLYWYQQILGQGPKLLIQFQNNGVVDDSQLPKDRFSAERLKGVDSTLKIQPAKLEDSAVYLCASSFKGVDTQYFGPGTRLTVL.

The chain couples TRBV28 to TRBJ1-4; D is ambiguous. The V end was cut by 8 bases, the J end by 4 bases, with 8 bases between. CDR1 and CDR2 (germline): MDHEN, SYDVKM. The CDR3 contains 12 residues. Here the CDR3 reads CASCEINEKLFF. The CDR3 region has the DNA TGTGCCAGCTGTGAAATTAATGAAAAACTGTTTTTT.

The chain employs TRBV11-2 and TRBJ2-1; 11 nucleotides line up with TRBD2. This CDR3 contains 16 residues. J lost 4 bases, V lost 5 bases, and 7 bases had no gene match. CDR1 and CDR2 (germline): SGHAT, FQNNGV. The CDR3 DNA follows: TGTGCCAGCAGCCTTCAAGCTAGCGGGGGGTACAATGAGCAGTTCTTC. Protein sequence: CASSLQASGGYNEQFF.

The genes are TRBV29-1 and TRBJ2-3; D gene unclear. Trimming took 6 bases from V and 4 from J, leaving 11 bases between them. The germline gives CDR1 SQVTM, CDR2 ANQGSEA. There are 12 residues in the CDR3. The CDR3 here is CSVLGAADTQYF. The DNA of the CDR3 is TGCAGCGTCCTCGGAGCAGCAGATACGCAGTATTTT.

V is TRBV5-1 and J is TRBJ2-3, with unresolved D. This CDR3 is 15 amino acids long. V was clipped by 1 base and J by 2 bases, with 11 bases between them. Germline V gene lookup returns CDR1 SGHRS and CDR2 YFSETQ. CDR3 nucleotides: TGCGCCAGCAGCTTGAAGACCGGGCTCACAGATACGCAGTATTTT. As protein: CASSLKTGLTDTQYF.

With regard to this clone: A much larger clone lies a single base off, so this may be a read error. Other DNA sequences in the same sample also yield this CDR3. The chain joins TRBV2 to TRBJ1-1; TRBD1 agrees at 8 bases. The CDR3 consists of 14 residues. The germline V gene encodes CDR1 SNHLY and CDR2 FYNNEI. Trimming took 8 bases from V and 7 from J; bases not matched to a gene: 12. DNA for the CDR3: TGTGCCAGCGGTGGGGCCAGGGGGCGAGGTGAAGCTTTCTTT. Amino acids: CASGGARGRGEAFF. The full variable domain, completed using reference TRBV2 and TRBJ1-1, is EPEVTQTPSHQVTQMGQEVILRCVPISNHLYFYWYRQILGQKVEFLVSFYNNEISEKSEIFDDQFSVERPDGSNFTLKIRSTKLEDSAMYFCASGGARGRGEAFFGQGTRLTVV.